What follows are 10 T cell receptor beta chains derived from one specimen sequenced in a study of vaccination and CD4 T cells after COVID-19. MiXCR, applied by TCRdb to the PCR reads, yields one record per CDR3 protein. The table lists approximately 40,000 distinct CDR3 sequences, more than 35% of them singletons. Time point described: late sampling 161 to 241 days after vaccination in three convalescent patients. The sample here was CD4+ T cells from blood, taken about 7 months after SARS-CoV-2 vaccination. These receptors all come from a human donor who had recovered from COVID-19.

This clonotype has more than one count but fewer than ten. The chain recombines TRBV6-1 with TRBJ2-7, with D perhaps matching TRBD2 (6 bases). Germline V gene lookup returns CDR1 MNHNS and CDR2 SASEGT. The CDR3 has 13 amino acids. V shed 9 bases and J shed 4 bases, with 16 bases lying between them. CDR3 bases: TGTGCCAGTATGGCGGGAAATTTATACGAGCAGTACTTC. It specifies CASMAGNLYEQYF.

The sample holds one count of this clonotype. J is TRBJ2-1 and V is TRBV7-6; TRBD2 agrees at 10 bases. The ends lost 5 bases at V and 4 bases at J; junction bases unmatched: 11. The V gene's germline CDR1 is SGHVS and CDR2 FNYEAQ. CDR3 size: 17 residues. CDR3 sequence (DNA): TGTGCCAGCAGCCGACCTGGACTAGCGGACATATACAATGAGCAGTTCTTC. Amino acid sequence: CASSRPGLADIYNEQFF.

This chain links TRBV20-1 with TRBJ2-1, with TRBD1 matching over 8 bases. Germline CDR1 reads DFQATT; CDR2 reads SNEGSKA (reference sequence). After removal of 0 bases from V and 9 bases from J, the junction contained 7 bases not matched to a gene. The CDR3 extends over 14 amino acids. CDR3: CSARDSSGGSEQFF. The CDR3 coding sequence is TGCAGTGCTAGAGATTCGTCAGGGGGCTCTGAGCAGTTCTTC.

The V call is TRBV10-3, the J call TRBJ2-4, with 7 bases lining up with TRBD2. This CDR3 is 14 amino acids long. With V trimmed by 3 bases and J by 1 base, 0 bases remained unmatched. The V gene's germline CDR1 is ENHRY and CDR2 SYGVKD. The CDR3 DNA sequence: TGTGCCATCAGTGACGGGAGGGCCAAAAACATTCAGTACTTC. Translated: CAISDGRAKNIQYF.

This rearrangement joins TRBV27 to TRBJ2-7; D may correspond to TRBD1 or TRBD2 (5 bases each). The CDR3 contains 15 residues. Trimming stripped 3 bases from V and 3 bases from J, with 15 bases between. Germline lookup yields CDR1 MNHEY and CDR2 SMNVEV (reference sequence). The CDR3 DNA is TGTGCCAGCAGTTTTCGGGGACCCGACCACTACGAGCAGTACTTC. Protein: CASSFRGPDHYEQYF.

The chain carries TRBV10-3 and TRBJ1-2, with 9 bases matching TRBD1. Germline V CDR1 and CDR2: ENHRY, SYGVKD. This CDR3 region has 15 residues. Germline trimming cut 3 bases from V and 2 bases from J; bases unmatched to any gene: 4. CDR3 sequence reads: CAISDIGQGNYGYTF. In DNA, the CDR3 is TGTGCCATCAGTGACATAGGACAGGGGAACTATGGCTACACCTTC.

The rearrangement links TRBV5-1 to TRBJ2-7; D is perhaps TRBD1 (5 bases). The germline V and J ends were trimmed by 0 bases and 3 bases, with 10 bases remaining between them. CDR1 SGHRS and CDR2 YFSETQ come from the germline V gene. This CDR3 has 14 residues. CDR3 protein: CASSLDAGHYEQYF. As DNA, the CDR3 is TGCGCCAGCAGCTTGGATGCCGGACACTACGAGCAGTACTTC.

In this sample, this clonotype turned up once. The rearrangement uses TRBV6-4 and TRBJ2-5; no clear D gene. The CDR3 contains 12 residues. Trimming took 6 bases from V and 4 from J, leaving 9 bases between them. Germline V CDR1 and CDR2: MRHNA, SNTAGT. The CDR3 DNA reads TGTGCCAGCAGGGAGTATACAGAGACCCAGTACTTC. Its translation: CASREYTETQYF.

The V gene is TRBV19, the J gene TRBJ1-4; D is uncertain. The ends were cut back, 3 bases at V and 8 bases at J, with 10 bases in the middle. The CDR3 contains 13 residues. The germline gives CDR1 LNHDA, CDR2 SQIVND (reference sequence). DNA of the CDR3: TGTGCCAGTAGTATCGGGGTCGGGGAAAAACTGTTTTTT. Translation gives CASSIGVGEKLFF.

This clonotype was observed a handful of times. The CDR3: CASSPVGNEQFF. CDR3 DNA sequence: TGTGCCAGCAGCCCGGTCGGCAATGAGCAGTTCTTC. The chain has TRBV7-2 and TRBJ2-1; D is ambiguous. CDR3 length equals 12 residues. The V gene lost 5 bases and the J gene lost 6 bases, with 8 bases spanning the gap. Germline V lookup: CDR1 SGHTA, CDR2 FQGNSA.